The present T cell receptor (beta chain) was sequenced within a study of neurological immune-mediated disorders. This clonotype was counted ten times or more. TCRdb reprocessed the 5' RACE reads via MiXCR and lists one record per CDR3 protein. The data hold approximately 74,000 distinct CDR3 sequences, with around a tenth observed a single time. Specimen: PBMCs. The sequence was obtained from a man aged 50 to 60 in good health.

The CDR3 loop reads CSARRGPTYNEQFF. The DNA for the CDR3 is TGCAGTGCTAGAAGGGGGCCCACCTACAATGAGCAGTTCTTC. The chain is built from TRBV20-1 and TRBJ2-1; 7 nucleotides line up with TRBD1. The junction had 3 bases not matched to a gene; V was cut back by 2 bases and J by 2 bases. There are 14 residues in the CDR3. Germline assignment: CDR1 DFQATT and CDR2 SNEGSKA (reference sequence).